The source of this T cell receptor (beta chain) is a study of blood T cell repertoires in COVID-19. About the study: Samples came from the United States, Italy and Spain, spanning acute and convalescent COVID-19.

The Seattle patients joined while their infection was active and were tracked longitudinally afterward. Germline values: CDR1 MGHRA, CDR2 YSYEKL. The CDR3 has 17 amino acids. The junction had 7 bases not matched to a gene; V was cut back by 4 bases and J by 0 bases. Assay used: immunoSEQ multiplex PCR; TCRdb lists only in-frame clones, some missing. Among about 370,000 clones listed, about 90% were seen once. The source is a woman under 40 with COVID-19, enrolled during active disease. This chain uses TRBV4-1 with TRBJ1-3; 9 bases agree with TRBD1. The sample consisted of peripheral blood. CDR3: CASSRPGTGSSGNTIYF. The CDR3 DNA follows: TGCGCCAGCAGCCGTCCCGGGACAGGGAGCTCTGGAAACACCATATATTTT.